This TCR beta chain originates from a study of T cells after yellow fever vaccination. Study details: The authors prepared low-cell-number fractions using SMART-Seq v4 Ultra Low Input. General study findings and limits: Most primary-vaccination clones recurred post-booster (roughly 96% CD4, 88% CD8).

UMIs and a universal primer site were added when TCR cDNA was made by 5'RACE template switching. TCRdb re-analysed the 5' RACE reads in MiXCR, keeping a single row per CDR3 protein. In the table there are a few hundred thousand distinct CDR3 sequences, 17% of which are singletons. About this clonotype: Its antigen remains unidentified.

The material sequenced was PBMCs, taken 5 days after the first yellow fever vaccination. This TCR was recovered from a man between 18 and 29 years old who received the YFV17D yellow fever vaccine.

The CDR3 DNA sequence: TGTGCCATCAGGGCCACCGGACAGGGGGCCTACAATGAGCAGTTCTTC. Protein sequence: CAIRATGQGAYNEQFF. V gene TRBV10-3 combines with J gene TRBJ2-1; 10 bases line up with TRBD1. CDR3 size: 16 residues. CDR1 ENHRY and CDR2 SYGVKD come from the germline V gene. V lost 6 bases to trimming and J lost 2 bases; unmatched junction nucleotides: 7.